A selection of T cell receptor beta chains follows, all from one sample in a study of blood T cell repertoires in COVID-19. Here immunoSEQ multiplex PCR was the method, and the copy in TCRdb shows in-frame clones only, minus some. The repertoire includes over 90,000 clones, approximately 81% of them detected once, and roughly 25% sits in the top ten. The sample was peripheral blood. These receptor sequences come from an elderly man with active or convalescent COVID-19. Each CDR3 is given with its conserved first and last residue. Each record gives: V gene, D gene, J gene, clone size, CDR3 protein, CDR3 DNA. The D gene is left open where the match is weak. Not every row has a clone size; where given, it reads once, few, many or a size class.

TRBV12-5,.,TRBJ1-2,.,CASGFLAYGYTF,TGTGCTAGTGGTTTCTTAGCGTATGGCTACACCTTC
TRBV4-3,.,TRBJ1-6,.,CASSQSAGGNSPLHF,TGCGCCAGCAGCCAAAGTGCGGGCGGGAATTCACCCCTCCACTTT
TRBV19,TRBD1,TRBJ1-6,few,CASSTSGTGNSPLHF,TGTGCCAGTAGTACCTCCGGGACAGGGAATTCACCCCTCCACTTT
TRBV6-5,.,TRBJ1-1,.,CASSALRGSAEAFF,TGTGCCAGCAGCGCTTTACGAGGTAGCGCTGAAGCTTTCTTT
TRBV5-6,.,TRBJ1-3,.,CASSLAGVSGNTIYF,TGTGCCAGCAGCCTCGCGGGGGTCTCTGGAAACACCATATATTTT
TRBV19,TRBD1,TRBJ1-4,few,CASSNRNRGGEKLFF,TGTGCCAGTAGTAACAGAAACAGGGGTGGCGAAAAACTGTTTTTT
TRBV10-3,TRBD2,TRBJ2-2,.,CAISGSGAQGTGELFF,TGTGCCATCAGTGGTAGCGGGGCCCAGGGCACCGGGGAGCTGTTTTTT
TRBV2,TRBD1,TRBJ1-5,.,CASRGTGPNQPQHF,TGTGCCAGCAGAGGGACAGGGCCGAATCAGCCCCAGCATTTT
TRBV5-4,.,TRBJ1-2,.,CASSLGVAGVNYGYTF,TGTGCCAGCAGCTTGGGCGTGGCGGGGGTTAACTATGGCTACACCTTC
TRBV30,TRBD1,TRBJ2-5,.,CAWSRHRGQETQYF,TGTGCCTGGAGCCGCCACAGGGGACAAGAGACCCAGTACTTC
TRBV5-1,.,TRBJ1-1,.,CASSKSGSTEAFF,TGCGCCAGTTCGAAATCAGGGTCCACTGAAGCTTTCTTT
TRBV2,TRBD2,TRBJ2-7,.,CASNRAGDLYEQYF,TGTGCCAGCAACCGGGCGGGGGACCTCTACGAGCAGTACTTC
TRBV5-1,TRBD2,TRBJ2-5,.,CASSYPGLADQETQYF,TGCGCCAGCAGCTATCCCGGACTAGCGGACCAAGAGACCCAGTACTTC
TRBV3-1/TRBV3-2,TRBD1,TRBJ1-6,.,CASSPRGPVASPLHF,TGTGCCAGCAGCCCCAGGGGGCCTGTCGCATCACCCCTCCACTTT
TRBV6-5,.,TRBJ1-2,.,CASTGHHNYGYTF,TGTGCCAGCACCGGACATCATAACTATGGCTACACCTTC
TRBV7-2,TRBD2,TRBJ2-7,.,CASSSTTSGSPYEQYF,TGTGCCAGCAGCTCAACGACTAGCGGGTCCCCCTACGAGCAGTACTTC
TRBV30,TRBD1,TRBJ2-7,.,CAWSQGQGAKYEQYF,TGTGCCTGGAGCCAGGGGCAGGGGGCGAAGTACGAGCAGTACTTC
TRBV18,TRBD1,TRBJ1-5,few,CASSSIQGGNQPQHF,TGTGCCAGCTCATCCATTCAGGGGGGCAATCAGCCCCAGCATTTT
TRBV7-2,.,TRBJ1-1,few,CASSLLAGLNEAFF,TGTGCCAGCAGCTTACTCGCAGGACTGAATGAAGCTTTCTTT
TRBV7-9,TRBD1,TRBJ1-4,.,CASSPNNRGRSEKLFF,TGTGCCAGCAGCCCGAACAACAGGGGGCGATCTGAAAAACTGTTTTTT
TRBV6-4,TRBD1,TRBJ1-6,.,CASRKQGADNSPLHF,TGTGCCAGCAGGAAACAGGGGGCGGATAATTCACCCCTCCACTTT
TRBV7-9,.,TRBJ2-5,.,CASSYRLGQETQYF,TGTGCCAGCAGCTACAGACTAGGTCAAGAGACCCAGTACTTC
TRBV7-2,.,TRBJ2-7,.,CASSLLLSPGVWEQYF,TGTGCCAGCAGCTTACTCCTTAGCCCAGGGGTGTGGGAGCAGTACTTC
TRBV5-1,.,TRBJ2-5,.,CASEQGGGETQYF,TGCGCTTCCGAGCAGGGAGGGGGAGAGACCCAGTACTTC
TRBV10-3,.,TRBJ1-6,.,CAISDRGMNSPLHF,TGTGCCATCAGTGATCGGGGTATGAATTCACCCCTCCACTTT
TRBV2,.,TRBJ2-7,.,CASGGYEQYF,TGTGCCAGCGGCGGCTACGAGCAGTACTTC
TRBV19,.,TRBJ1-6,.,CASGTPGGNSPLHF,TGTGCCAGTGGAACCCCTGGGGGCAATTCACCCCTCCACTTT
TRBV29-1,TRBD1,TRBJ1-2,few,CSVDGSTGAGGYTF,TGCAGCGTTGACGGGTCTACAGGGGCGGGTGGCTACACCTTC
TRBV12-3/TRBV12-4,.,TRBJ1-2,.,CASSLGQLYGYTF,TGTGCCAGCAGTTTAGGACAGCTCTATGGCTACACCTTC
TRBV28,.,TRBJ1-5,once,CASSLSIGNQPQHF,TGTGCCAGCAGTTTGAGTATTGGCAATCAGCCCCAGCATTTT
TRBV15,.,TRBJ1-5,.,CATSLSGYGQPQHF,TGTGCCACCAGCTTGTCAGGGTATGGGCAGCCCCAGCATTTT
TRBV3-1/TRBV3-2,TRBD2,TRBJ2-5,.,CASSLAGGLVETQYF,TGTGCCAGCAGCCTAGCGGGGGGGTTGGTGGAGACCCAGTACTTC
TRBV19,TRBD1,TRBJ2-7,.,CASSPYLPGQGPTYEQYF,TGTGCCAGTAGTCCCTACCTACCGGGACAGGGCCCTACCTACGAGCAGTACTTC
TRBV7-9,.,TRBJ2-5,.,CASSFGTGETQYF,TGTGCCAGCAGCTTTGGTACAGGAGAGACCCAGTACTTC
TRBV5-5,TRBD1,TRBJ2-7,.,CASSSNRGAYEQYF,TGTGCCAGCAGCTCCAACAGGGGGGCCTACGAGCAGTACTTC
TRBV9,TRBD1,TRBJ1-3,once,CASSTTTGVGNTIYF,TGTGCCAGCAGCACTACGACAGGGGTCGGAAACACCATATATTTT
TRBV5-6,.,TRBJ1-5,.,CASSRGQGSPYSNQPQHF,TGTGCCAGCAGCCGAGGGCAGGGGTCCCCTTATAGCAATCAGCCCCAGCATTTT
TRBV6-6,.,TRBJ1-2,.,CASRPGNPYGYTF,TGTGCCAGCAGGCCCGGGAACCCCTATGGCTACACCTTC
TRBV5-6,.,TRBJ1-5,many,CASSLAGQPQHF,TGTGCCAGCAGCTTGGCTGGCCAGCCCCAGCATTTT
TRBV7-2,.,TRBJ2-5,.,CASSADLGAETQYF,TGTGCCAGCAGCGCGGACTTAGGAGCAGAGACCCAGTACTTC
TRBV7-3,.,TRBJ1-1,.,CASSLDRGTEAFF,TGTGCCAGCAGCCTAGATCGGGGGACTGAAGCTTTCTTT
TRBV5-1,TRBD1,TRBJ1-4,.,CASSSGDRGGIEKLFF,TGCGCCAGCAGCTCCGGAGACAGGGGAGGTATAGAAAAACTGTTTTTT
TRBV7-2,.,TRBJ2-5,few,CASSFQGGRETQYF,TGTGCCAGCAGCTTCCAGGGGGGTCGAGAGACCCAGTACTTC
TRBV2,TRBD1,TRBJ1-1,once,CASSEVGDRVMNTEAFF,TGTGCCAGCAGTGAAGTCGGGGACAGGGTGATGAACACTGAAGCTTTCTTT
TRBV19,.,TRBJ1-5,.,CASSLPTAGSNQPQHF,TGTGCCAGTAGTCTCCCGACGGCGGGAAGCAATCAGCCCCAGCATTTT
TRBV12-3/TRBV12-4,TRBD1,TRBJ1-1,.,CASSTTGGTEAFF,TGTGCCAGCTCCACGACAGGGGGCACTGAAGCTTTCTTT
TRBV29-1,TRBD1,TRBJ2-1,.,CSARPGQGGNEQFF,TGCAGCGCGAGACCGGGACAGGGGGGCAATGAGCAGTTCTTC
TRBV12-5,.,TRBJ2-5,.,CASGPPGGRETQYF,TGTGCTAGTGGTCCCCCGGGGGGCCGGGAGACCCAGTACTTC
TRBV19,.,TRBJ2-1,.,CASSIREGGPYNEQFF,TGTGCCAGTAGTATAAGGGAGGGGGGGCCCTACAATGAGCAGTTCTTC
TRBV18,.,TRBJ1-3,.,CASSPEVAGNTIYF,TGTGCCAGCTCACCCGAGGTAGCTGGAAACACCATATATTTT
TRBV19,.,TRBJ1-4,.,CASSPRGGKLFF,TGTGCCAGTAGCCCGCGGGGGGGTAAACTGTTTTTT
TRBV28,.,TRBJ1-5,.,CASSLNLQPQHF,TGTGCCAGCAGTCTCAACTTGCAGCCCCAGCATTTT
TRBV11-1,.,TRBJ2-5,.,CASSFRGGGETQYF,TGTGCCAGCAGCTTCCGGGGAGGTGGGGAGACCCAGTACTTC
TRBV5-5,TRBD1,TRBJ2-7,.,CASSSYRGDSYEQYF,TGTGCCAGCAGCTCCTACAGGGGAGACTCCTACGAGCAGTACTTC
TRBV7-9,.,TRBJ2-7,.,CASTAWGHFEQYF,TGTGCCAGCACCGCTTGGGGACATTTTGAGCAGTACTTC
TRBV5-1,.,TRBJ1-2,.,CASSFVAEGSGYTF,TGCGCCAGCAGCTTTGTAGCTGAGGGTAGTGGCTACACCTTC
TRBV9,TRBD1,TRBJ1-2,few,CASRALPPGQGTGGYTF,TGTGCCAGCAGGGCATTACCGCCGGGACAGGGGACCGGTGGCTACACCTTC
TRBV2,.,TRBJ1-5,.,CASSESSVWGMGQPQHF,TGTGCCAGCAGTGAAAGTTCAGTATGGGGCATGGGGCAGCCCCAGCATTTT
TRBV7-6,.,TRBJ2-7,.,CASSLNPTTYEQYF,TGTGCCAGCAGCTTAAACCCTACTACCTACGAGCAGTACTTC